These 23 T cell receptor beta chains originate from one sample sequenced in a study of CDR3 diversity in severe acne. TCRdb fed the PCR reads into MiXCR, producing one record per CDR3 protein. The sample has tens of thousands of distinct CDR3 sequences, about 54% seen once. The sample was blood. The receptor set was obtained from a male donor in good health, without acne.

This clonotype was detected many times. The rearrangement uses TRBV12-3 or TRBV12-4 and TRBJ1-2; D gene ambiguous. The CDR3 contains 13 residues. Trimming left V 3 bases short and J 3 bases short, with 8 bases between. This chain's CDR3 is CASSLSLHYGYTF. The CDR3 nucleotides are TGTGCCAGCAGTTTGTCGCTCCACTATGGCTACACCTTC.

In its sample, this clonotype was seen once. This chain connects TRBV7-3 to TRBJ2-7; D gene uncertain. Deletions cut 2 bases from V and 2 bases from J, with 7 bases between. CDR3 length: 13 residues. Per germline, CDR1 SGHTA and CDR2 FQGTGA. The CDR3 protein is CASSLGNTYEQYF. CDR3 sequence (DNA): TGTGCCAGCAGCTTAGGAAACACCTACGAGCAGTACTTC.

This chain uses TRBV24-1 with TRBJ1-2; D call uncertain. CDR1 is KGHDR, CDR2 SFDVKD, per germline. The CDR3 is made up of 14 amino acids. V was cut by 4 bases and J by 0 bases, with 8 bases left in between. The DNA for the CDR3 is TGTGCCACCAGTGAAGAAGGACCTAACTATGGCTACACCTTC. Encoded protein: CATSEEGPNYGYTF.

The CDR3 protein is CASSVREDYGYTF. The CDR3 DNA sequence: TGTGCCAGCAGTGTCAGGGAGGACTATGGCTACACCTTC. V usage is TRBV2 and J usage is TRBJ1-2, with D possibly being TRBD1 (5 bases). CDR1 and CDR2 from the germline V gene are SNHLY and FYNNEI. The CDR3 runs to 13 residues. With 4 bases removed from V and 3 bases from J, the gap between germline ends came to 9 bases.

This clonotype is judged medium-sized. The V gene is TRBV24-1, the J gene TRBJ2-3; 10 bases align to TRBD2. Germline CDR1 and CDR2: KGHDR and SFDVKD. V shed 4 bases and J 0 bases; nucleotides not matched to a gene: 3. The CDR3 is made up of 16 amino acids. The CDR3 protein is CATSDTSGASTDTQYF. The CDR3 nucleotides are TGTGCCACCAGTGACACTAGCGGGGCTAGCACAGATACGCAGTATTTT.

The genes are TRBV5-1 and TRBJ2-5, with TRBD1 matching over 8 bases. Germline V CDR1 and CDR2: SGHRS, YFSETQ. V lost 4 bases, J lost 3 bases, and 5 bases stayed unmatched. This CDR3 region has 14 residues. CDR3 DNA: TGCGCCAGCAGCGAACCGACAGGGGAAGAGACCCAGTACTTC. Encoded protein: CASSEPTGEETQYF.

The V and J genes are TRBV11-2 and TRBJ1-2, with D maybe TRBD1 (5 bases). V lost 8 bases and J 4 bases, leaving 17 bases between the germline ends. Germline values: CDR1 SGHAT, CDR2 FQNNGV. This CDR3 is built from 14 residues. This chain's CDR3 is CASRTTGGSYGYTF. In DNA form, the CDR3 reads TGTGCCAGCCGCACCACCGGGGGGAGCTATGGCTACACCTTC.

Notes on this clonotype: Because the CDR3 is missing its conserved closing phenylalanine or tryptophan, this is likely a read error. No DNA is shown, since the ends of the CDR3 on it are uncertain; the CDR3 is the one TCRdb lists. This chain links TRBV19 with TRBJ1-6. With termini counted, the CDR3 has 16 amino acids. CDR1 is LNHDA and CDR2 is SQIVND in the germline V gene (reference sequence). CDR3 protein: CASSSGSRSYNSPLQS.

Turning to this clonotype: A much bigger clone sits one base away, suggesting this may be a read error. The V call is TRBV4-1, the J call TRBJ1-5; D remains unclear. V was pared by 2 bases and J by 2 bases, with 7 bases between. The CDR3 loop spans 14 amino acids. Germline assignment: CDR1 MGHRA and CDR2 YSYEKL. Written as DNA, the CDR3 is TGCGCCAGCAGCCAAAGCAAGGGCAATCAGCCCCAGCATTTT. It translates to CASSQSKGNQPQHF.

V and J are TRBV24-1 and TRBJ1-4; D is undetermined. Germline V lookup: CDR1 KGHDR, CDR2 SFDVKD. Trimming took off 4 bases at V and 9 bases at J, with 14 bases between the two ends. CDR3 size: 14 residues. This CDR3 reads CATSDPTESQKLFF. Here the CDR3 DNA reads TGTGCCACCAGTGACCCCACGGAAAGCCAAAAACTGTTTTTT.

In nucleotides, the CDR3 is TGCGCCAGCAGCTACGGGAGCTCTGGGGCCAACGTCCTGACTTTC. Protein sequence: CASSYGSSGANVLTF. This chain uses TRBV5-1 with TRBJ2-6, with D possibly TRBD2 on 6 matching bases. CDR1 and CDR2 (germline): SGHRS, YFSETQ. Deletions cut 3 bases from V and 0 bases from J, with 7 bases between. The CDR3 contains 15 residues.

A note on this clonotype: The CDR3 ends on some other residue instead of the conserved phenylalanine or tryptophan, so this is likely a read error. The chain recombines TRBV5-6 with TRBJ2-1; 9 positions match TRBD2. Trimming at V came to 4 bases and at J to 3 bases, leaving 8 bases not matched to a gene. The V gene's germline CDR1 is SGHDT and CDR2 YYEEEE. The CDR3 consists of 16 residues. Here the CDR3 DNA reads TGTGCCAGCAGCCCCCTGAGCGGGAGGAACTACAATGAGCAGTTCAGA. Residues: CASSPLSGRNYNEQFR.

The chain couples TRBV7-6 to TRBJ2-2; the D is unclear. The CDR3 length is 16 residues. Germline CDR1 is SGHVS and CDR2 is FNYEAQ. Trimming removed 7 bases at V and 1 base at J, with 16 bases between. CDR3 sequence (DNA): TGTGCCAGCACCGAAAACCCTATGGGGAACACCGGGGAGCTGTTTTTT. It specifies CASTENPMGNTGELFF.

CDR3 residues: CASSPRRAGSQETQHF. The CDR3 bases are TGTGCCAGCAGTCCCCGTCGAGCGGGCTCCCAAGAGACCCAGCATTTT. V is TRBV28 and J is TRBJ1-5; D uncertain. This CDR3 contains 16 residues. Germline lookup yields CDR1 MDHEN and CDR2 SYDVKM. Trimming took 5 bases from V and 11 from J, leaving 25 bases between them.

The rearrangement joins TRBV6-6 to TRBJ2-5; 8 bases match TRBD2. Germline CDR1 reads MNHNY; CDR2 reads SVGAGI (reference sequence). J gave up 4 bases and V 6 bases, and 7 bases lay outside the gene matches. The length of the CDR3 is 14 residues. DNA of the CDR3: TGTGCCAGCAGCCAAAGCGGGAGCTTAGAGACCCAGTACTTC. Translated, it gives CASSQSGSLETQYF.

Note on this clonotype: At one boundary the junction diverges from the germline segment, which might be a read error. The rearrangement links TRBV28 to TRBJ1-6, with D hard to call. This CDR3 is 14 amino acids long. Germline lookup yields CDR1 MDHEN and CDR2 SYDVKM. For the CDR3, the DNA is TGTGTCAGCCTCCTGTCGGCGCCGGCATCACCCCTCCACTTT. This encodes CVSLLSAPASPLHF.

The chain's CDR3 is CASSVAGAQETQYF. CDR3 nucleotides: TGTGCCAGCAGCGTAGCGGGGGCCCAAGAGACCCAGTACTTC. The rearrangement joins TRBV9 to TRBJ2-5; TRBD1 or TRBD2 may be the D gene (6 bases each). V was cut by 0 bases and J by 1 base, with 7 bases left in between. This CDR3 spans 14 amino acids. Germline CDR1 SGDLS, CDR2 YYNGEE.

This clonotype was detected many times. Being one base from a much bigger clone, this may be a read error. This chain uses TRBV20-1 with TRBJ1-4; TRBD1 matches 11 bases. The CDR3 covers 14 residues. V was clipped by 5 bases and J by 7 bases; unmatched bases: 6. Germline assignment: CDR1 DFQATT and CDR2 SNEGSKA (reference sequence). The CDR3 DNA follows: TGCAGTGCTCGGACAGGGGGCGGGGGTGAAAAACTGTTTTTT. Translated, it gives CSARTGGGGEKLFF.

The chain joins TRBV10-3 to TRBJ1-6; unclear D gene. This CDR3 spans 14 amino acids. Trimming removed 7 bases from V and 0 bases from J, with 7 bases in between. The germline gives CDR1 ENHRY, CDR2 SYGVKD. CDR3 protein: CAINSGSYNSPLHF. CDR3 sequence (DNA): TGTGCCATCAATTCGGGCTCCTATAATTCACCCCTCCACTTT.

The chain uses TRBV2 and TRBJ1-5; D unresolved. V lost 11 bases, J lost 7 bases, and 15 bases lay in between. The germline CDR1 and CDR2 sequences are SNHLY and FYNNEI. This CDR3 comprises 12 residues. In DNA, the CDR3 is TGTGCCGCCAAGGCGTTTAGCCAGCCCCAGCATTTT. It codes for CAAKAFSQPQHF.

This chain connects TRBV20-1 to TRBJ2-5, with D perhaps being TRBD1 or TRBD2 (7 bases each). The CDR3 consists of 14 residues. Germline V CDR1 and CDR2: DFQATT, SNEGSKA (reference sequence). Deletions cut 6 bases from V and 9 bases from J, with 23 bases between. The CDR3 DNA reads TGCAGTGCGAGAACTCAGGGGGGGAATCAGCCCCAGTACTTC. Translated, it gives CSARTQGGNQPQYF.

This clonotype has ten or more counts. The chain uses TRBV5-8 and TRBJ1-2; 10 bases are a match to TRBD1. This CDR3 has 16 amino acids. The germline V gene encodes CDR1 SGHTS and CDR2 YDEGEE. The V segment lost 4 bases and the J segment 2 bases; nucleotides outside the gene matches: 8. In nucleotides, the CDR3 is TGTGCCAGCAGCCCCGGGACAGGGGTTTCCAACTATGGCTACACCTTC. Protein sequence: CASSPGTGVSNYGYTF.

The CDR3 region has the DNA TGTGCCATCAGTGGGCCGGGAGGAGACGAGCAGTACTTC. It is translated as CAISGPGGDEQYF. The chain employs TRBV10-3 and TRBJ2-7, with 7 bases matching TRBD2. Losses at the gene ends were 4 bases for V and 5 bases for J; bases not matched to a gene: 5. The CDR3 length is 13 residues. The V gene's germline CDR1 is ENHRY and CDR2 SYGVKD.